A single sample gave rise to the 18 T cell receptor beta chains below, sequenced in a study of cytomegalovirus exposure and HLA in healthy donors. Both 60 Vbeta primers and 13 Jbeta primers went into the PCR. The protocol was immunoSEQ multiplex PCR, while the TCRdb copy is restricted to in-frame clones and leaves out a portion. This table has some 110,000 clones, about 75% appearing once. The sample was PBMCs. The source of these receptors is a man aged 40-50 years in good health and CMV-seronegative.

The CDR3 sequence is CASSLGGAPSSYNEQFF. The CDR3, as DNA: TGCGCCAGCAGCTTGGGCGGGGCGCCGAGCTCCTACAATGAGCAGTTCTTC. The chain recombines TRBV5-1 with TRBJ2-1; TRBD2 might be the D (6 bases). The CDR3 runs 17 residues. Germline V gene lookup returns CDR1 SGHRS and CDR2 YFSETQ. With 0 bases removed from V and 0 bases from J, the gap between germline ends came to 13 bases.

The chain links TRBV6-1 to TRBJ2-1, with D possibly matching TRBD2 (6 bases). The germline V and J ends were trimmed by 0 bases and 8 bases, with 8 bases remaining between them. The CDR3 runs 13 residues. Germline CDR1 and CDR2: MNHNS and SASEGT. CDR3 sequence reads: CASSEARGDEQFF. CDR3 DNA sequence: TGTGCCAGCAGTGAAGCGCGGGGCGATGAGCAGTTCTTC.

The J gene is TRBJ2-5, the V gene TRBV4-2; tentative D call: TRBD2 (5 bases). CDR1 and CDR2 (germline): LGHNA, YNFKEQ. The CDR3 loop spans 15 amino acids. Trimming left V 0 bases short and J 5 bases short, with 13 bases between. The CDR3 DNA is TGTGCCAGCAGCCAAGAGAGGCTAGCCGCGGAGACCCAGTACTTC. Its protein product is CASSQERLAAETQYF.

The CDR3 DNA is TGTGCCACCAGCAGAGACGAATTTCTAGCGGGGGATGAGACCCAGTACTTC. Translation gives CATSRDEFLAGDETQYF. The chain links TRBV15 to TRBJ2-5; 10 bases agree with TRBD2. The CDR3 is made up of 17 amino acids. CDR1 is LNHNV, CDR2 YYDKDF, per germline (reference sequence). J was trimmed by 5 bases and V by 0 bases; bases with no gene match: 9.

This chain uses TRBV5-1 with TRBJ2-3; 14 positions match TRBD2. V was pared by 5 bases and J by 5 bases, with 4 bases of the junction left unmatched. This CDR3 has 15 residues. Per germline, CDR1 SGHRS and CDR2 YFSETQ. The CDR3 sequence: CASRPTSGGVDTQYF. The CDR3 DNA follows: TGCGCCAGCAGACCGACTAGCGGGGGGGTAGATACGCAGTATTTT.

A single count supports this clone. Germline is not matched at one junction end, which may reflect a read error. The DNA of the CDR3 is TGTGCCAGCAGCGCCGGGGGGGCGAAGACCGGGGAGCTGTTTTTT. Translated: CASSAGGAKTGELFF. This chain links TRBV9 with TRBJ2-2, with TRBD2 identical over 8 bases. This CDR3 region has 15 residues. Germline V gene data show CDR1 as SGDLS and CDR2 as YYNGEE.

This chain joins TRBV21-1 and TRBJ1-1; the table assigns TRBD1, which was not confirmed against the DNA. TRBV21-1 is classified as a pseudogene. CDR3 length equals 12 residues. CDR3 in DNA: TGTGCCAGCAGGGGGCTTAGCACTGAAGCTTTCTTT. Amino acid sequence: CASRGLSTEAFF.

This clone was detected a few times. The rearrangement uses TRBV6-4 and TRBJ1-5; TRBD1 matches 10 bases. The CDR3 is 15 amino acids. The germline V gene encodes CDR1 MRHNA and CDR2 SNTAGT. The J segment lost 4 bases and the V segment lost 8 bases, leaving 8 bases of the junction unmatched. The CDR3, as DNA: TGTGCCAGCGATACCGGGACAGGGGAGAATCAGCCCCAGCATTTT. It codes for CASDTGTGENQPQHF.

There are a few counts of this clone. This rearrangement joins TRBV5-1 to TRBJ2-1; TRBD2 agrees at 13 bases. J gave up 9 bases and V 4 bases, and 10 bases lay outside the gene matches. The germline V gene encodes CDR1 SGHRS and CDR2 YFSETQ. This CDR3 region has 16 residues. Here the CDR3 DNA reads TGCGCCAGCAGCCGATCCGGGACTAGCGGGGAGGGTGAGCAGTTCTTC. The encoded protein is CASSRSGTSGEGEQFF.

This chain uses TRBV11-2 with TRBJ1-2; D might be TRBD1 (5 bases). With 5 bases removed from V and 4 bases from J, the gap between germline ends came to 11 bases. The CDR3 extends over 13 amino acids. Looked up from germline, CDR1 is SGHAT and CDR2 is FQNNGV. CDR3 DNA sequence: TGTGCCAGCAGCAAACAGGTTTCCTATGGCTACACCTTC. This translates into CASSKQVSYGYTF.

This rearrangement joins TRBV7-8 to TRBJ2-5; 11 bases align to TRBD2. After removal of 6 bases from V and 2 bases from J, the junction contained 5 bases not matched to a gene. CDR1 and CDR2 (germline): SGHVS, FQNEAQ. This CDR3 has 15 amino acids. CDR3 amino acids: CASSYRLAGQETQYF. The CDR3 DNA reads as TGTGCCAGCAGTTATAGACTAGCGGGGCAAGAGACCCAGTACTTC.

The V call is TRBV6-5, the J call TRBJ2-7; 11 positions match TRBD1. Germline V gene data show CDR1 as MNHEY and CDR2 as SVGAGI. The CDR3 is made up of 14 amino acids. Germline trimming cut 5 bases from V and 6 bases from J; bases unmatched to any gene: 6. CDR3 sequence: CASSAGGTGGEQYF. CDR3 nucleotides: TGTGCCAGCAGTGCTGGGGGGACAGGGGGCGAGCAGTACTTC.

The CDR3 coding sequence is TGCGCCAGCAGGAGGGAGGGAAACACTGAAGCTTTCTTT. This encodes CASRREGNTEAFF. V usage is TRBV5-1 and J usage is TRBJ1-1; D not resolved. Germline CDR1 and CDR2: SGHRS and YFSETQ. With 5 bases removed from V and 2 bases from J, the gap between germline ends came to 10 bases. The CDR3 length is 13 residues.

This chain links TRBV29-1 with TRBJ1-4; D unclear. The CDR3 is 13 amino acids. Germline CDR1 reads SQVTM; CDR2 reads ANQGSEA. Trimming cost V 2 bases and J 7 bases, with 11 bases left between them. This chain's CDR3 is CSVELQKREKLFF. Here the CDR3 DNA reads TGCAGCGTTGAATTACAGAAACGTGAAAAACTGTTTTTT.

The chain joins TRBV5-6 to TRBJ2-3; 10 bases fit TRBD1. Germline CDR1 SGHDT, CDR2 YYEEEE. The length of the CDR3 is 16 residues. The V and J ends lost 5 bases and 4 bases, in that order; junction bases with no gene match: 10. CDR3 amino acids: CASSRATGGRADTQYF. DNA for the CDR3: TGTGCCAGCAGTCGAGCGACAGGGGGCAGGGCAGATACGCAGTATTTT. Combining the CDR3 with reference TRBV5-6 and TRBJ2-3 gives the whole variable domain DAGVTQSPTHLIKTRGQQVTLRCSPKSGHDTVSWYQQALGQGPQFIFQYYEEEERQRGNFPDRFSGHQFPNYSSELNVNALLLGDSALYLCASSRATGGRADTQYFGPGTRLTVL.

This chain links TRBV6-1 with TRBJ1-1; TRBD1 is a possible D gene (6 bases). With 7 bases removed from V and 3 bases from J, the gap between germline ends came to 18 bases. There are 15 residues in the CDR3. In germline, CDR1 is MNHNS, CDR2 SASEGT. CDR3 nucleotide sequence: TGTGCCAGCACTCGACTACAGGGAGGGGACACTGAAGCTTTCTTT. The encoded protein is CASTRLQGGDTEAFF.

This rearrangement joins TRBV7-9 to TRBJ1-6; D is unclear. Germline CDR1 is SEHNR and CDR2 is FQNEAQ (reference sequence). V lost 3 bases and J lost 6, with 9 bases in between. The CDR3 sequence is 14 residues long. DNA for the CDR3: TGTGCCAGCAGCTTGGGCAGGTCTAATTCACCCCTCCACTTT. Encoded protein: CASSLGRSNSPLHF.

The rearrangement joins TRBV6-1 to TRBJ2-5; 7 bases map to TRBD1. TRBJ2-7 matches the DNA end more closely, so the J call is doubtful. Per germline, CDR1 MNHNS and CDR2 SASEGT. The CDR3 has 14 residues. The CDR3 DNA is TGTGCCAGCAGTGGCCGGGACAGTTCCTACGAGCAGTACTTC. Protein sequence: CASSGRDSSYEQYF.